This T cell receptor (beta chain) was profiled in a study of blood T cell repertoires in COVID-19. Study background: From the United States, Italy and Spain came samples of acute and convalescent COVID-19. PBMCs, B-cell-depleted T cells, or T cells provided the cDNA or gDNA that made up the material.

CDR1 and CDR2 (germline): SGHRS, YFSETQ. Trimming took 1 base from V and 2 from J, leaving 12 bases between them. The CDR3 covers 15 residues. Patients of the Seattle cohort, enrolled during active infection, were followed longitudinally. The authors' processing: Reference gene primer amplification yielded estimated nucleated cell counts. Data came from immunoSEQ multiplex PCR; TCRdb stores just in-frame clones and leaves some out. V and J calls and clone size come straight from that table; D and trimming were deduced from the DNA. The sample consists of 300,000 to 450,000 clones, roughly nine tenths of them appearing once.

This sequence joins TRBV5-1 and TRBJ2-5, with D unresolved. The origin of this receptor is a woman in her twenties or thirties with COVID-19, enrolled during active disease. Sequencing used peripheral blood. The CDR3 region is CASSLRLDGQETQYF. In DNA form, the CDR3 reads TGCGCCAGCAGCTTGCGCCTAGACGGACAAGAGACCCAGTACTTC.